Shown below are 8 T cell receptor beta chains from a single sample sequenced in a study of shared clonotypes between healthy human individuals. Some clones are missing from TCRdb's copy, which holds only in-frame ones; the method was immunoSEQ multiplex PCR. The sample has around 2,000,000 clones; 85% to 95% are singletons. Sequencing was done on a sample of naive CD4+ T cells sorted from blood. The subset denotes: CD45RA+ positively selected. These receptors originate from a man aged 18 to 30 in good health.

J is TRBJ2-5 and V is TRBV11-2, with D perhaps matching TRBD1 or TRBD2 (5 bases each). Trimming took 3 bases from V and 3 from J, leaving 11 bases between them. CDR3 size: 14 residues. Germline CDR1 is SGHAT and CDR2 is FQNNGV. CDR3 coding DNA: TGTGCCAGCAGCTTTTCTCGAGGGGAAGAGACCCAGTACTTC. It yields the protein CASSFSRGEETQYF. Complete variable domain (other parts from reference TRBV11-2 and TRBJ2-5): EAGVAQSPRYKIIEKRQSVAFWCNPISGHATLYWYQQILGQGPKLLIQFQNNGVVDDSQLPKDRFSAERLKGVDSTLKIQPAKLEDSAVYLCASSFSRGEETQYFGPGTRLLVL.

This rearrangement joins TRBV18 to TRBJ1-5; TRBD1 might be the D (5 bases). Between the trimmed V and J ends, which lost 3 bases and 5 bases, there was a span of 14 bases. In germline, CDR1 is KGHSH, CDR2 LQKENI. CDR3 size: 15 residues. CDR3 amino acids: CASSPTSDSYQPQHF. For the CDR3, the DNA is TGTGCCAGCTCACCTACTTCCGACAGTTATCAGCCCCAGCATTTT.

As concerns this clone: Other DNA sequences in the same sample also yield this CDR3. This chain connects TRBV5-1 to TRBJ2-2; tentatively, D is TRBD1 (6 bases). V was pared by 5 bases and J by 3 bases, with 11 bases between. The CDR3 has 14 amino acids. CDR1 and CDR2 from the germline V gene are SGHRS and YFSETQ. CDR3 DNA sequence: TGCGCCAGCAGTTGGGGGCAGGACACCGGGGAGCTGTTTTTT. Protein product: CASSWGQDTGELFF. Looking up the rest from reference TRBV5-1 and TRBJ2-2 gives the full variable domain: KAGVTQTPRYLIKTRGQQVTLSCSPISGHRSVSWYQQTPGQGLQFLFEYFSETQRNKGNFPGRFSGRQFSNSRSEMNVSTLELGDSALYLCASSWGQDTGELFFGEGSRLTVL.

Details on this clone: A single base separates this from a much larger clone, so it may be a read error. The rearrangement links TRBV14 to TRBJ2-2; D is undetermined. V dropped 4 bases and J dropped 1 base, with 7 bases sitting between them. The CDR3 spans 14 residues. The germline gives CDR1 SGHDN, CDR2 FVKESK. CDR3 DNA: TGTGCCAGCAGCCCGACGGGGAACACCGGGGAGCTGTTTTTT. Translation: CASSPTGNTGELFF.

V and J are TRBV6-6 and TRBJ2-1; either TRBD1 or TRBD2 may fit D (6 bases each). V was cut by 6 bases and J by 7 bases, with 16 bases left in between. This CDR3 comprises 14 residues. The germline gives CDR1 MNHNY, CDR2 SVGAGI (reference sequence). The CDR3 DNA reads TGTGCCAGCAGCGCACAGGGACTCCCAAATGAGCAGTTCTTC. The encoded protein is CASSAQGLPNEQFF.

The gene calls are TRBV6-5 and TRBJ1-6, with 7 bases aligning to TRBD1. With 5 bases clipped from V and 10 bases from J, the junction kept 8 bases outside the gene matches. This CDR3 is built from 14 residues. Germline-derived CDR1 and CDR2 are MNHEY and SVGAGI. The CDR3 protein is CASSPRQGGSPLHF. The CDR3 DNA reads as TGTGCCAGCAGTCCACGACAGGGTGGATCACCCCTCCACTTT.

This clone was seen just once. V is TRBV7-9 and J is TRBJ2-1; 13 bases are a match to TRBD2. Trimming took 1 base from V and 3 from J; bases not matched to a gene: 3. The CDR3 is 17 amino acids. Germline CDR1 reads SEHNR; CDR2 reads FQNEAQ (reference sequence). CDR3 in DNA: TGTGCCAGCAGCTTAGGGACTAGCGGGAGTGTCTACAATGAGCAGTTCTTC. Its translation: CASSLGTSGSVYNEQFF.

This rearrangement joins TRBV19 to TRBJ2-3; D perhaps matches TRBD2 (6 bases). The V end was cut by 7 bases, the J end by 0 bases, with 11 bases between. From germline, CDR1 is LNHDA and CDR2 SQIVND (reference sequence). The CDR3 covers 14 residues. CDR3 sequence (DNA): TGTGCCAGTAAACTGGGACTTAGCACAGATACGCAGTATTTT. It is translated as CASKLGLSTDTQYF.